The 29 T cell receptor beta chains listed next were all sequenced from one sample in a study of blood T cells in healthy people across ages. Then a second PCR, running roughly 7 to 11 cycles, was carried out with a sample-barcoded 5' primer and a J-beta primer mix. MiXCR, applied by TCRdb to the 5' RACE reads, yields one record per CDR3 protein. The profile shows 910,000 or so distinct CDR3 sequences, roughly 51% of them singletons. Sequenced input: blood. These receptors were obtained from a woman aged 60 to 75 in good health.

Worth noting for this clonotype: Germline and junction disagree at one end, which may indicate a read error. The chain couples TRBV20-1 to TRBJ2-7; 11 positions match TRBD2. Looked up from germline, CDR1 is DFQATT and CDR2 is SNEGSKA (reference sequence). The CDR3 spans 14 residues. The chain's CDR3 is CSARTSGSSYEQHF. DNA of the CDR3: TGCAGTGCTAGAACTAGCGGGAGCTCTTACGAGCAGCACTTC.

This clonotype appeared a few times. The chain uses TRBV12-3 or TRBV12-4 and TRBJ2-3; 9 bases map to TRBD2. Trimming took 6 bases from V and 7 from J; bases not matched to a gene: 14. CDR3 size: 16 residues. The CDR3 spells CASRPLAGPESHTQYF. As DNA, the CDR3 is TGTGCCAGCAGGCCTCTAGCGGGACCGGAATCCCATACGCAGTATTTT.

CDR3: CASSKAAGYNEQYF. In nucleotides, the CDR3 is TGTGCCAGCAGCAAAGCAGCCGGGTACAATGAGCAGTACTTC. The rearrangement uses TRBV6-2 or TRBV6-3 and TRBJ2-1; D gene uncertain. The J call may be incorrect, as the DNA end agrees better with TRBJ2-7. CDR3 size: 14 residues. The germline V gene encodes CDR1 MNHEY and CDR2 SVGEGT.

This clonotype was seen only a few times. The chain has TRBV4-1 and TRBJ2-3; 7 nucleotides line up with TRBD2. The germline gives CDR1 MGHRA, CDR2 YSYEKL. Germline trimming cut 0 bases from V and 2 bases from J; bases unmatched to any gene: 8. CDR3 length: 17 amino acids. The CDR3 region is CASSQDVWRGITDTQYF. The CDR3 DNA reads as TGCGCCAGCAGCCAAGATGTCTGGCGGGGGATCACAGATACGCAGTATTTT.

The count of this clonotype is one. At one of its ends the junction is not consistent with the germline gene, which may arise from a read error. The CDR3 region has the DNA TGCGCCGGCAGCTTGGGGTTAAAATTACCCCCCGGGACTGGATCCTACGAGCAGTACTTC. This encodes CAGSLGLKLPPGTGSYEQYF. V is TRBV5-1 and J is TRBJ2-7; tentative D call: TRBD2 (6 bases). This CDR3 is 20 amino acids long. The V gene's germline CDR1 is SGHRS and CDR2 YFSETQ. Looking up the rest from reference TRBV5-1 and TRBJ2-7 gives the full variable domain: KAGVTQTPRYLIKTRGQQVTLSCSPISGHRSVSWYQQTPGQGLQFLFEYFSETQRNKGNFPGRFSGRQFSNSRSEMNVSTLELGDSALYLCAGSLGLKLPPGTGSYEQYFGPGTRLTVT.

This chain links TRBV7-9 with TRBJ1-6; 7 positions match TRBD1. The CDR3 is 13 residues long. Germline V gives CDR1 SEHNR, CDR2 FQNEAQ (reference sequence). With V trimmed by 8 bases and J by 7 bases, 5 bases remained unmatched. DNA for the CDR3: TGTGCCAGCGGGGACAGACAGAATTCACCCCTCCACTTT. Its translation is CASGDRQNSPLHF.

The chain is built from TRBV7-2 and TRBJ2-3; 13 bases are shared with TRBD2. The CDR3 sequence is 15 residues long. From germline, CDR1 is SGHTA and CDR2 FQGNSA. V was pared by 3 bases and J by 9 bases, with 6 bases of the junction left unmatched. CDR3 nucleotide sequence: TGTGCCAGCAGCTTCGGACTAGCGGGAGTTTACACGCAGTATTTT. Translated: CASSFGLAGVYTQYF.

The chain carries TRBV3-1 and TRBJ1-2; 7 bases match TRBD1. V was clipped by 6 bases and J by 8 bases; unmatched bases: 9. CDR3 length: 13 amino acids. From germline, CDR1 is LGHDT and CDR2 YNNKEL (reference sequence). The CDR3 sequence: CASRGDSWGGYTF. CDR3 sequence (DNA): TGTGCCAGCAGGGGGGACAGTTGGGGCGGCTACACCTTC.

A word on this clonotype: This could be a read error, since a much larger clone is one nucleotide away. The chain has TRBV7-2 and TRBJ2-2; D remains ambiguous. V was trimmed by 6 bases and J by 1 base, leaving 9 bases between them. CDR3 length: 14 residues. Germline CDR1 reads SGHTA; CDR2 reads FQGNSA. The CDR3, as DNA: TGTGCCAGCAGTGTGACGCGGAACACCGGGGAGCTGTTTTTT. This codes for CASSVTRNTGELFF.

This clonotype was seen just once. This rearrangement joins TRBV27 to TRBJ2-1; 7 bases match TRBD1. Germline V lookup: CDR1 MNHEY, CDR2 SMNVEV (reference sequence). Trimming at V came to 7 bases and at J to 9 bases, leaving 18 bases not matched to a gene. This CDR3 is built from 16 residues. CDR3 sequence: CASTNRVNRGSPEQFF. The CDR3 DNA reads TGTGCCAGCACCAATCGGGTTAACAGGGGATCCCCTGAGCAGTTCTTC.

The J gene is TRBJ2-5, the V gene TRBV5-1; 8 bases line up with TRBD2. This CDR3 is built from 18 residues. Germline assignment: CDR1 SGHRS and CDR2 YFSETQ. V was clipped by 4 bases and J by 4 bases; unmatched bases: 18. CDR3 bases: TGCGCCAGCAGCCAGCCTCCCGGGACTAGTAGGGCGGCAGAGACCCAGTACTTC. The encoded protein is CASSQPPGTSRAAETQYF.

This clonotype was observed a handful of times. The CDR3 DNA reads as TGCGCCAGCAGCCAGCTTGTAATTGACAGGGAAAGGGAAGACGAGCAGTACTTC. The encoded protein is CASSQLVIDREREDEQYF. V usage is TRBV4-1 and J usage is TRBJ2-7; 7 positions match TRBD1. Germline loops: CDR1 MGHRA, CDR2 YSYEKL. The CDR3 consists of 18 residues. After removal of 3 bases from V and 5 bases from J, the junction contained 19 bases not matched to a gene.

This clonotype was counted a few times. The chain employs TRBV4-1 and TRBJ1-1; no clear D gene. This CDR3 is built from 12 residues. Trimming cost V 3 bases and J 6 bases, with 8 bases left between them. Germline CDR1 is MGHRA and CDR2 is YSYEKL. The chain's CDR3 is CASSHVFAEAFF. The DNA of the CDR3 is TGCGCCAGCAGCCATGTCTTCGCTGAAGCTTTCTTT.

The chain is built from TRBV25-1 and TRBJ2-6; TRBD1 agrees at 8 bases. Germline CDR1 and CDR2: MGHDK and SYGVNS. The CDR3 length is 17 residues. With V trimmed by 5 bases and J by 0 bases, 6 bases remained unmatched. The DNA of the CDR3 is TGTGCCAGCAGTCGGACAGGGTTCAGCTCTGGGGCCAACGTCCTGACTTTC. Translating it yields CASSRTGFSSGANVLTF.

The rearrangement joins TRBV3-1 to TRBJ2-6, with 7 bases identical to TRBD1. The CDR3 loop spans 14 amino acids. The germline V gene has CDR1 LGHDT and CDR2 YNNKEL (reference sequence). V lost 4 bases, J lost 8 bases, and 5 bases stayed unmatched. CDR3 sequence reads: CASSPSDRTNVLTF. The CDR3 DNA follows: TGTGCCAGCAGCCCGTCGGACAGGACCAACGTCCTGACTTTC.

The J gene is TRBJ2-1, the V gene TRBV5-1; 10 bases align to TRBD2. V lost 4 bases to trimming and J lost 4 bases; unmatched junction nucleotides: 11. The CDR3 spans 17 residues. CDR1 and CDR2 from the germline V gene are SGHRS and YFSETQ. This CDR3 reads CASSPGASSGGYNEQFF. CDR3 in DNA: TGCGCCAGCAGCCCAGGCGCCTCTAGCGGGGGTTACAATGAGCAGTTCTTC.

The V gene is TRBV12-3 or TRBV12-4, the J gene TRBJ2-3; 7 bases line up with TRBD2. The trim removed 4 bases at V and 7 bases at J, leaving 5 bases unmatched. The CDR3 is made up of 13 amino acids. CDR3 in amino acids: CASSWGGVNTQYF. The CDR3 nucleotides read TGTGCCAGCAGTTGGGGGGGGGTAAATACGCAGTATTTT.

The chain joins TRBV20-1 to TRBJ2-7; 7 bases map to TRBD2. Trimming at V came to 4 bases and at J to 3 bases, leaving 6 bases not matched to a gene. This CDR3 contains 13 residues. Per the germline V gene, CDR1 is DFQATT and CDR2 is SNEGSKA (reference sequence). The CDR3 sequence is CSAKQTSDYEQYF. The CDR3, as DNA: TGCAGTGCTAAACAAACTAGCGACTACGAGCAGTACTTC.

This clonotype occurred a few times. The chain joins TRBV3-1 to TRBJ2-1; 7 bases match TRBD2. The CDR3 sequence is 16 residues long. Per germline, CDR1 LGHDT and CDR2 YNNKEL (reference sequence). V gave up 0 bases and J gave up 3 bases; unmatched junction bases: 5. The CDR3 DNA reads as TGTGCCAGCAGCCAAGATGGGACTAAGAACTACAATGAGCAGTTCTTC. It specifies CASSQDGTKNYNEQFF.

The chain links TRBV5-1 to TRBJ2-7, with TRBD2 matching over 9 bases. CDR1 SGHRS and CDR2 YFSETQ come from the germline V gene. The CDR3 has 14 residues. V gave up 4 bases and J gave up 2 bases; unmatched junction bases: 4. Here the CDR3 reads CASSVASGAYEQYF. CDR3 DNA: TGCGCCAGCAGCGTCGCTAGCGGGGCCTACGAGCAGTACTTC. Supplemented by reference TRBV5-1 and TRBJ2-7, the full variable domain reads KAGVTQTPRYLIKTRGQQVTLSCSPISGHRSVSWYQQTPGQGLQFLFEYFSETQRNKGNFPGRFSGRQFSNSRSEMNVSTLELGDSALYLCASSVASGAYEQYFGPGTRLTVT.

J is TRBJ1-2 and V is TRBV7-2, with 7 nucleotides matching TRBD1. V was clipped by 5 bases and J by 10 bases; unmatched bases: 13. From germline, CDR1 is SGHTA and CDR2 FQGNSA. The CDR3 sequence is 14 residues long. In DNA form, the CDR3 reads TGTGCCAGCAGCCCCCGTCCACAGGGGACTTACTACACCTTC. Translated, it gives CASSPRPQGTYYTF.

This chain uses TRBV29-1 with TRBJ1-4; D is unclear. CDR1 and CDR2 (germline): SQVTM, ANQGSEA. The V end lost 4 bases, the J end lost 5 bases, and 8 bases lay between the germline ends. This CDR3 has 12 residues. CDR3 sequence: CSVGWVNEKLFF. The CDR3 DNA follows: TGCAGCGTTGGATGGGTGAATGAAAAACTGTTTTTT. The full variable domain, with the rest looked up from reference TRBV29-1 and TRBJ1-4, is SAVISQKPSRDICQRGTSLTIQCQVDSQVTMMFWYRQQPGQSLTLIATANQGSEATYESGFVIDKFPISRPNLTFSTLTVSNMSPEDSSIYLCSVGWVNEKLFFGSGTQLSVL.

In DNA form, the CDR3 reads TGTGCCTGGAGTAGGCAGAAAGCTGGCTACACCTTC. Encoded protein: CAWSRQKAGYTF. The chain links TRBV30 to TRBJ1-2; D remains unclear. Germline V gene data show CDR1 as GTSNPN and CDR2 as SVGIG (reference sequence). V shed 2 bases and J shed 7 bases, with 11 bases lying between them. CDR3 size: 12 residues.

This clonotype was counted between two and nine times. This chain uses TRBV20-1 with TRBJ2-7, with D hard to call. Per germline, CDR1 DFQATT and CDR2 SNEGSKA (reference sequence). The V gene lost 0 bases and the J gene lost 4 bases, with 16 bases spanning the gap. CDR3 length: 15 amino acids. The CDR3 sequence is CSARDLTGNSYEQYF. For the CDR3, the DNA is TGCAGTGCTAGAGATCTAACGGGTAACAGTTACGAGCAGTACTTC.

CDR3 amino acids: CASTRGNNQPQHF. For the CDR3, the DNA is TGTGCCAGCACCAGGGGAAATAATCAGCCCCAGCATTTT. V usage is TRBV27 and J usage is TRBJ1-5, with a weak D call TRBD1 (6 bases). Germline V gene sequence: CDR1 MNHEY, CDR2 SMNVEV (reference sequence). The CDR3 extends over 13 amino acids. Trimming took 7 bases from V and 4 from J, leaving 11 bases between them.

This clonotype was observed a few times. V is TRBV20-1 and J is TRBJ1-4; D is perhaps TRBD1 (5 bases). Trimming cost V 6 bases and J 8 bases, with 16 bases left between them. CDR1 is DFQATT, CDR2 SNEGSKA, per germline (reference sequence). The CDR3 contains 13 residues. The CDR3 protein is CSARGTLEEKLFF. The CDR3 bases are TGCAGTGCCCGGGGGACGCTGGAGGAAAAACTGTTTTTT.

CDR3 in DNA: TGTGCCAGCAGCCAACAGGATGGTCAGCCCCAGCATTTT. Its protein is CASSQQDGQPQHF. The chain employs TRBV3-1 and TRBJ1-5; no definite D call. With 2 bases removed from V and 6 bases from J, the gap between germline ends came to 8 bases. Germline values: CDR1 LGHDT, CDR2 YNNKEL (reference sequence). There are 13 residues in the CDR3.

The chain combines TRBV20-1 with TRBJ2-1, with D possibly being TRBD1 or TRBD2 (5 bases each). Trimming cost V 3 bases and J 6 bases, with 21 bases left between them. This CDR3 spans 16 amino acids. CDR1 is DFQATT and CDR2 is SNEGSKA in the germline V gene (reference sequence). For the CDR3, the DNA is TGCAGTGCTAGCAAAGGGACCGAAGACTGGGGCAATGAGCAGTTCTTC. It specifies CSASKGTEDWGNEQFF.

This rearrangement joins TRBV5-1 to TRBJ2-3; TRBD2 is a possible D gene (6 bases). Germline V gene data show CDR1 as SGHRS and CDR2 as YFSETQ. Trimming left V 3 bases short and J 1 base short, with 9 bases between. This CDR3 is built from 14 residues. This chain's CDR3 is CASSSRERTDTQYF. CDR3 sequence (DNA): TGCGCCAGCAGCTCCCGGGAGCGCACAGATACGCAGTATTTT.